The rows below give T cell receptor beta chains drawn from one sample of a study of CD8 T cells in ankylosing spondylitis. TCRdb reprocessed the 5' RACE reads via MiXCR and lists one record per CDR3 protein. Counted here are hundreds of thousands of distinct CDR3 sequences, roughly 27% occurring once; the ten biggest clones make up about 0.92%. Sequencing was carried out using blood, either unsorted or a sorted T cell fraction (not recorded which). Source of these receptors: a male donor with ankylosing spondylitis. The CDR3 runs from the conserved cysteine through the conserved F or W. A D gene is named only where the DNA matches it firmly. For some rows the clone size is stated as once, few or many, or as a class when expanded; others skip it.

v_gene: TRBV29-1
j_gene: TRBJ2-3
abundance: NA
d_gene: NA
CDR3nt: TGCAGCGTAGACGAGGAAGATACGCAGTATTTT
CDR3aa: CSVDEEDTQYF

v_gene: TRBV4-2
j_gene: TRBJ1-5
abundance: NA
d_gene: NA
CDR3nt: TGTGCCAGCAGCCAAGCTACCCACGGCGGCCAGCCCCAGCATTTT
CDR3aa: CASSQATHGGQPQHF

v_gene: TRBV5-1
j_gene: TRBJ1-2
abundance: NA
d_gene: TRBD1
CDR3nt: TGCGCCAGCAGCTTGGAATCGGGACAGGTCCTTAGGCACTATGGCTACACCTTC
CDR3aa: CASSLESGQVLRHYGYTF

v_gene: TRBV7-9
j_gene: TRBJ2-2
abundance: few
d_gene: NA
CDR3nt: TGTGCCAGCAGCTTAGATTTCGGCGGGGAGCTGTTTTTT
CDR3aa: CASSLDFGGELFF

v_gene: TRBV5-4
j_gene: TRBJ2-2
abundance: once
d_gene: NA
CDR3nt: TGTGCCAGCAGCCTTACCCGGACAGCCAACACCGGGGAGCTGTTTTTT
CDR3aa: CASSLTRTANTGELFF

v_gene: TRBV20-1
j_gene: TRBJ2-3
abundance: NA
d_gene: TRBD2
CDR3nt: TGCAGTGCACCTAGCGGGAGAGGTACAGATACGCAGTATTTT
CDR3aa: CSAPSGRGTDTQYF

v_gene: TRBV7-9
j_gene: TRBJ1-2
abundance: few
d_gene: NA
CDR3nt: TGTGCCAGCAGCATCGGGACCGCCCCCGGCTACACCTTC
CDR3aa: CASSIGTAPGYTF

v_gene: TRBV7-9
j_gene: TRBJ2-3
abundance: few
d_gene: NA
CDR3nt: TGTGCCAGCAGCCTAGGACTATTCGACACAGATACGCAGTATTTT
CDR3aa: CASSLGLFDTDTQYF

v_gene: TRBV20-1
j_gene: TRBJ2-1
abundance: few
d_gene: TRBD2
CDR3nt: TGCAGTGCTAGAGATCCCGGGACTAGCGGGTCAGAGCAGTTCTTC
CDR3aa: CSARDPGTSGSEQFF

v_gene: TRBV27
j_gene: TRBJ1-2
abundance: once
d_gene: TRBD1
CDR3nt: TGTGCCAGCAGCCGCAGGGGGCTTGACTATGGCTACACCTTC
CDR3aa: CASSRRGLDYGYTF

v_gene: TRBV19
j_gene: TRBJ1-3
abundance: NA
d_gene: NA
CDR3nt: TGTGCCAGTAGTATGCGGACCTCTGGAAACACCATATATTTT
CDR3aa: CASSMRTSGNTIYF

v_gene: TRBV25-1
j_gene: TRBJ1-6
abundance: NA
d_gene: TRBD1
CDR3nt: TGTGCCAGCAGTGAATATCTAGGACAGGGGGCGCGATCACCCCTCCACTTT
CDR3aa: CASSEYLGQGARSPLHF

v_gene: TRBV7-6
j_gene: TRBJ1-3
abundance: few
d_gene: TRBD1
CDR3nt: TGTGCCAGCAGCCCCGGGACAGGGGGAGGAAACACCATATATTTT
CDR3aa: CASSPGTGGGNTIYF

v_gene: TRBV12-3/TRBV12-4
j_gene: TRBJ2-1
abundance: few
d_gene: NA
CDR3nt: TGTGCCACCCGACCCTCCTACAATGAGCAGTTCTTC
CDR3aa: CATRPSYNEQFF

v_gene: TRBV5-1
j_gene: TRBJ2-7
abundance: NA
d_gene: NA
CDR3nt: TGCGCCAGCAGCTTGAGTAAGGGAGAGCAGTACTTC
CDR3aa: CASSLSKGEQYF

v_gene: TRBV5-1
j_gene: TRBJ1-6
abundance: NA
d_gene: NA
CDR3nt: TGCGCCAGCAGTATGGGAGATCCTAATTCACCCCTCCACTTT
CDR3aa: CASSMGDPNSPLHF

v_gene: TRBV6-1
j_gene: TRBJ2-7
abundance: few
d_gene: NA
CDR3nt: TGTGCCAGCAGGGGGACCAATGTCTACGAGCAGTACTTC
CDR3aa: CASRGTNVYEQYF

v_gene: TRBV7-2
j_gene: TRBJ2-2
abundance: few
d_gene: NA
CDR3nt: TGTGCCAGCGATTGGCCCGGGGAGCTGTTTTTT
CDR3aa: CASDWPGELFF

v_gene: TRBV9
j_gene: TRBJ1-1
abundance: few
d_gene: NA
CDR3nt: TGTGCCAGCAGCTCAAGAAGGAACACTGAAGCTTTCTTT
CDR3aa: CASSSRRNTEAFF

v_gene: TRBV5-8
j_gene: TRBJ2-3
abundance: NA
d_gene: TRBD2
CDR3nt: TGTGCCAGCAGCGCCGCGGAGGGACTAGCAAGCACAGATACGCAGTATTTT
CDR3aa: CASSAAEGLASTDTQYF

v_gene: TRBV7-8
j_gene: TRBJ2-1
abundance: few
d_gene: NA
CDR3nt: TGTGCCAGCAGTTCTACACAGGAGGGTGAGCAGTTCTTC
CDR3aa: CASSSTQEGEQFF

v_gene: TRBV7-2
j_gene: TRBJ2-5
abundance: NA
d_gene: TRBD2
CDR3nt: TGTGCCAGCAGCTTAGAGCTAGCGGGGTGGGAGACCCAGTACTTC
CDR3aa: CASSLELAGWETQYF

v_gene: TRBV24-1
j_gene: TRBJ2-2
abundance: few
d_gene: TRBD1
CDR3nt: TGTGCCACCCAGGGACAGGGAGGTACCGGGGAGCTGTTTTTT
CDR3aa: CATQGQGGTGELFF

v_gene: TRBV7-2
j_gene: TRBJ1-5
abundance: few
d_gene: NA
CDR3nt: TGTGCCAGCAGCAGACAGATCAATCAGCCCCAGCATTTT
CDR3aa: CASSRQINQPQHF

v_gene: TRBV24-1
j_gene: TRBJ2-1
abundance: NA
d_gene: TRBD2
CDR3nt: TGTGCCACCAGTGATCCGACTAGCGGGAGGGCCTATGATGAGCAGTTCTTC
CDR3aa: CATSDPTSGRAYDEQFF

v_gene: TRBV11-2
j_gene: TRBJ1-6
abundance: NA
d_gene: NA
CDR3nt: TGTGCCAGCGATTTCATACCGGGGCGATCACCCCTCCACTTT
CDR3aa: CASDFIPGRSPLHF

v_gene: TRBV20-1
j_gene: TRBJ2-1
abundance: NA
d_gene: TRBD2
CDR3nt: TGCAGTGCTATGAGATGGGCTAGCGGGAGGACTTACAATGAGCAGTTCTTC
CDR3aa: CSAMRWASGRTYNEQFF

v_gene: TRBV5-1
j_gene: TRBJ2-7
abundance: many
d_gene: TRBD1
CDR3nt: TGCGCCAGCAGCTCTCTACAGGGGGAGAACGAGCAGTACTTC
CDR3aa: CASSSLQGENEQYF

v_gene: TRBV10-3
j_gene: TRBJ2-5
abundance: few
d_gene: NA
CDR3nt: TGTGCCATCAGTGAGCCACAGGGTTTAGAGACCCAGTACTTC
CDR3aa: CAISEPQGLETQYF

v_gene: TRBV5-4
j_gene: TRBJ2-5
abundance: NA
d_gene: TRBD2
CDR3nt: TGTGCCAGCAGCTCCACTAGCGGGAAGAGGGAGACCCAGTACTTC
CDR3aa: CASSSTSGKRETQYF

v_gene: TRBV15
j_gene: TRBJ2-1
abundance: NA
d_gene: TRBD2
CDR3nt: TGTGCCACCAGCCCCCCAGAAGGCGGGAGGGAGGGAAGTGAGCAGTTCTTC
CDR3aa: CATSPPEGGREGSEQFF

v_gene: TRBV5-1
j_gene: TRBJ2-1
abundance: NA
d_gene: TRBD2
CDR3nt: TGCGCCAGCCAGACTAGCGGAGAATACAATGAGCAGTTCTTC
CDR3aa: CASQTSGEYNEQFF

v_gene: TRBV2
j_gene: TRBJ1-1
abundance: many
d_gene: NA
CDR3nt: TGTGCCAGCAGTGCGCAGGGAAACACTGAAGCTTTCTTT
CDR3aa: CASSAQGNTEAFF

v_gene: TRBV6-1
j_gene: TRBJ1-2
abundance: few
d_gene: NA
CDR3nt: TGTGCAGGGGCGGAGGGTTCCGGCTATGGCTACACCTTC
CDR3aa: CAGAEGSGYGYTF

v_gene: TRBV15
j_gene: TRBJ2-1
abundance: few
d_gene: NA
CDR3nt: TGTGCCACCAGCAGAGATCATTCCTATGAGCAGTTCTTC
CDR3aa: CATSRDHSYEQFF

v_gene: TRBV11-3
j_gene: TRBJ2-3
abundance: NA
d_gene: NA
CDR3nt: TGTGCCAGCAGCCGGCGGACGGGAAGGGGAGATACGCAGTATTTT
CDR3aa: CASSRRTGRGDTQYF

v_gene: TRBV5-1
j_gene: TRBJ2-5
abundance: NA
d_gene: NA
CDR3nt: TGCGCCAGCAGCACCTATCCGGGACGGCAAGAGACCCAGTACTTC
CDR3aa: CASSTYPGRQETQYF

v_gene: TRBV5-6
j_gene: TRBJ2-1
abundance: NA
d_gene: TRBD2
CDR3nt: TGTGCCAGCAGCTTGAACACGGGAGGGCCTTGGGAGCAGTTCTTC
CDR3aa: CASSLNTGGPWEQFF

v_gene: TRBV20-1
j_gene: TRBJ2-3
abundance: NA
d_gene: TRBD2
CDR3nt: TGCAGTGCTAGCAGCGCACTAGCGGGACGCACAGATACGCAGTATTTT
CDR3aa: CSASSALAGRTDTQYF

v_gene: TRBV29-1
j_gene: TRBJ2-1
abundance: few
d_gene: NA
CDR3nt: TGCAGCGTTGAAGAACCAGAATCCTACAATGAGCAGTTCTTC
CDR3aa: CSVEEPESYNEQFF

v_gene: TRBV11-2
j_gene: TRBJ2-1
abundance: NA
d_gene: NA
CDR3nt: TGTGCCAGCAGCGCACATAGGGATGAGCAGTTCTTC
CDR3aa: CASSAHRDEQFF

v_gene: TRBV25-1
j_gene: TRBJ2-1
abundance: NA
d_gene: TRBD2
CDR3nt: TGTGCCAGCAGGGCCGGGACTAGCGGGAGAAATGAGCAGTTCTTC
CDR3aa: CASRAGTSGRNEQFF

v_gene: TRBV24-1
j_gene: TRBJ2-1
abundance: NA
d_gene: TRBD2
CDR3nt: TGTGCCACCAGTGAGAAATTCGCGGGAGCGGCAGTTGGGAATGAGCAGTTCTTC
CDR3aa: CATSEKFAGAAVGNEQFF

v_gene: TRBV14
j_gene: TRBJ2-3
abundance: NA
d_gene: TRBD2
CDR3nt: TGTGCCAGCAGCCCCCCAGCGGGACTCACAGATACGCAGTATTTT
CDR3aa: CASSPPAGLTDTQYF

v_gene: TRBV3-1
j_gene: TRBJ1-1
abundance: few
d_gene: NA
CDR3nt: TGTGCCAGCAGCCAGCTAGGGGACACTGAAGCTTTCTTT
CDR3aa: CASSQLGDTEAFF

v_gene: TRBV3-1
j_gene: TRBJ2-2
abundance: few
d_gene: NA
CDR3nt: TGTGCCAGCAGCCAAGGACTGGGCGACACCGGGGAGCTGTTTTTT
CDR3aa: CASSQGLGDTGELFF

v_gene: TRBV30
j_gene: TRBJ1-2
abundance: NA
d_gene: NA
CDR3nt: TGTGCCTGGAGTGCATCCGGGGGCTATGGCTACACCTTC
CDR3aa: CAWSASGGYGYTF

v_gene: TRBV10-3
j_gene: TRBJ2-5
abundance: NA
d_gene: NA
CDR3nt: TGTGCCATCAGTGAGTCGAGTTCAGAGACCCAGTACTTC
CDR3aa: CAISESSSETQYF

v_gene: TRBV7-8
j_gene: TRBJ2-3
abundance: NA
d_gene: TRBD2
CDR3nt: TGTGCCAGCAGCTTTCGATCTCTAGCGGGAGATCTGGGCACAGATACGCAGTATTTT
CDR3aa: CASSFRSLAGDLGTDTQYF

v_gene: TRBV20-1
j_gene: TRBJ2-3
abundance: NA
d_gene: TRBD2
CDR3nt: TGCAGTGCTAACGGGGGGGCGGGCAGCACAGATACGCAGTATTTT
CDR3aa: CSANGGAGSTDTQYF

v_gene: TRBV7-2
j_gene: TRBJ2-7
abundance: NA
d_gene: NA
CDR3nt: TGTGCCAGCAGCTTAAGTGGCGGAGGGATAGAATCCTACGAGCAGTACTTC
CDR3aa: CASSLSGGGIESYEQYF

v_gene: TRBV12-3/TRBV12-4
j_gene: TRBJ2-4
abundance: NA
d_gene: NA
CDR3nt: TGTGCCAGCAGTCGCACGTTACTAGCCAAAAACATTCAGTACTTC
CDR3aa: CASSRTLLAKNIQYF

v_gene: TRBV10-3
j_gene: TRBJ2-1
abundance: NA
d_gene: TRBD1
CDR3nt: TGTGCCATCAGTGAGTCACTCGGGACAGGCCCTTACAATGAGCAGTTCTTC
CDR3aa: CAISESLGTGPYNEQFF

v_gene: TRBV12-3/TRBV12-4
j_gene: TRBJ2-3
abundance: NA
d_gene: TRBD2
CDR3nt: TGTGCCAGCAAGAAATTGGGCCCGCGCGCTAGCGGGAGGGAAGGAGATACGCAGTATTTT
CDR3aa: CASKKLGPRASGREGDTQYF

v_gene: TRBV7-6
j_gene: TRBJ1-1
abundance: once
d_gene: NA
CDR3nt: TGTGCCAGCAGCTTAGTAGCCAGGATGAACACTGAAGCTTTCTTT
CDR3aa: CASSLVARMNTEAFF

v_gene: TRBV7-9
j_gene: TRBJ2-6
abundance: few
d_gene: NA
CDR3nt: TGTGCCAGCAGCCAGAGACAGTTCTCTGGGGCCAACGTCCTGACTTTC
CDR3aa: CASSQRQFSGANVLTF

v_gene: TRBV10-3
j_gene: TRBJ1-5
abundance: NA
d_gene: NA
CDR3nt: TGTGCCATCAGTGGAGGGGGGATTAGCAATCAGCCCCAGCATTTT
CDR3aa: CAISGGGISNQPQHF

v_gene: TRBV20-1
j_gene: TRBJ2-5
abundance: NA
d_gene: TRBD2
CDR3nt: TGCAGTGCTAGACCGGCTAGCGGCCAAGAGACCCAGTACTTC
CDR3aa: CSARPASGQETQYF

v_gene: TRBV7-8
j_gene: TRBJ2-1
abundance: few
d_gene: NA
CDR3nt: TGTGCCAGCAGCCCAAGGAGGACCGACGAGAGCTCCTACAATGAGCAGTTCTTC
CDR3aa: CASSPRRTDESSYNEQFF

v_gene: TRBV6-1
j_gene: TRBJ2-5
abundance: NA
d_gene: NA
CDR3nt: TGTGCCAGCAGTGATACAGGAGGATGGGAGACCCAGTACTTC
CDR3aa: CASSDTGGWETQYF